This TCR beta chain was found in a study of vaccination and CD4 T cells after COVID-19. Study summary: With a range of 35 to 161, the median interval from diagnosis to drawing post-COVID samples was about 100 days.

The germline V gene encodes CDR1 SNHLY and CDR2 FYNNEI. V gave up 6 bases and J gave up 4 bases; unmatched junction bases: 5. The length of the CDR3 is 14 residues. The treatment here: approximately 9-day PBMC culture with coronavirus spike peptide pools or control peptides (ViraFEST assay). Cultures used roughly 2.1 million PBMCs per well, roughly 9.8 IU/ml IL-2 and about 10 ug/ml peptides. Cultured CD4+ T cell DNA was sequenced using the Oncomine TCR Beta short-read assay. Genomic DNA was extracted from cultured CD4+ T cells. Each CDR3 protein gets one entry after TCRdb re-called the PCR reads with MiXCR. Here the sample spans approximately 20,000 distinct CDR3 sequences, 65% to 80% being singletons. As for this clonotype: Its target is not known.

This specimen was CD4+ T cells from blood, cultured in vitro, taken after SARS-CoV-2 vaccination. The origin of this receptor is a human donor who received a COVID-19 vaccine. The V and J genes are TRBV2 and TRBJ2-7, with 11 bases aligning to TRBD1. The CDR3 DNA sequence: TGTGCCAGCAGAAGGACAGGGGGCCGTTACGAGCAGTACTTC. Protein: CASRRTGGRYEQYF.